One TCR beta chain is described in this entry. The V end lost 0 bases, the J end lost 8 bases, and 10 bases lay between the germline ends. This CDR3 spans 13 amino acids. This sample is drawn from a study of blood T cell repertoires in COVID-19. For the study at large: The study drew acute and convalescent COVID-19 samples from the United States, Italy and Spain.

As originally analysed: Amplifying reference gene primers gave estimates of nucleated cell counts. Libraries were prepared by immunoSEQ multiplex PCR; TCRdb keeps only in-frame clonotypes and omits some of them. That table furnishes V, J and clone size, whereas the DNA furnished D and trimming. Of about 240,000 clones detected, approximately 87% appear once; the ten largest clones hold under 6.5%. This rearrangement joins TRBV12-3 or TRBV12-4 to TRBJ1-1; the D gene is possibly TRBD1 (5 bases). The source material was peripheral blood. The receptor was derived from a man between 60 and 75 years old with acute or convalescent COVID-19. The CDR3 is CASSLARRGEAFF. The CDR3 nucleotides are TGTGCCAGCAGTTTAGCCCGGCGGGGGGAAGCTTTCTTT.